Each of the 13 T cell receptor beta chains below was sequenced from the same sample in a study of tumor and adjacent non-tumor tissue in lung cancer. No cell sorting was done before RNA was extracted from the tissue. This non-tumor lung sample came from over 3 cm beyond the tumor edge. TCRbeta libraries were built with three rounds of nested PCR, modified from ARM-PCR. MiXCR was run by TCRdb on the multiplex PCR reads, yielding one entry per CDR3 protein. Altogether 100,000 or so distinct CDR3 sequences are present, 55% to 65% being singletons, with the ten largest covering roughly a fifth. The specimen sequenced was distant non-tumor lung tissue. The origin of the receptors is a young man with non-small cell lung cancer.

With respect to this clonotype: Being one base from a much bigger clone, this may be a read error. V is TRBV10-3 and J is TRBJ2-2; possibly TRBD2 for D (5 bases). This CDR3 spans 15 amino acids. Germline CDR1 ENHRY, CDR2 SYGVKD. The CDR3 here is CAISESIGFSGELLF. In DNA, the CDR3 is TGTGCCATCAGTGAGTCGATCGGGTTCTCCGGGGAGCTGCTTTTT.

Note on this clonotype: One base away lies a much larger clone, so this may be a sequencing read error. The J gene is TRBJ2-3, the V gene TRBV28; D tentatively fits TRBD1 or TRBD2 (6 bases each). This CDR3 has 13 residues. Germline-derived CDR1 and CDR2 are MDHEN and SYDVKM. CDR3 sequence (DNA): TGTGTCAGCCGGGGGCGAGTCACAGATACGCAGTATTTT. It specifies CVSRGRVTDTQYF.

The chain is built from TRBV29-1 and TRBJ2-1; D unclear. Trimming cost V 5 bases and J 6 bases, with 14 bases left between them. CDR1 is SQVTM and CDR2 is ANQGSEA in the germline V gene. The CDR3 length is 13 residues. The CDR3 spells CSVYPPQPNEQFF. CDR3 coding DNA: TGCAGCGTTTACCCTCCTCAGCCCAATGAGCAGTTCTTC.

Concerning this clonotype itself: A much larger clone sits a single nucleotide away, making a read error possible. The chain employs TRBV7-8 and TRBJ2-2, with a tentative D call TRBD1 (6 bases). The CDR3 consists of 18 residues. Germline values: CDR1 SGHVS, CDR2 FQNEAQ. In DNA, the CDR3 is TGTGCCATCAGCTTAGGGTTTGAAGGCACAGGGAGTTCCGGGGAGCTGTTTTTT. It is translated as CAISLGFEGTGSSGELFF.

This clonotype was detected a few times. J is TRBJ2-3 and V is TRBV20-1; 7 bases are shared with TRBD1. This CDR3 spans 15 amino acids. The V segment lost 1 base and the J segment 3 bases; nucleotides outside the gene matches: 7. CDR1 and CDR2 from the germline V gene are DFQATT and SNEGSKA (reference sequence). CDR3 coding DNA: TGCAGTGCTAGAGGGGACAGAAGGGTGACAGATACGCAGTATTTT. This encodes CSARGDRRVTDTQYF.

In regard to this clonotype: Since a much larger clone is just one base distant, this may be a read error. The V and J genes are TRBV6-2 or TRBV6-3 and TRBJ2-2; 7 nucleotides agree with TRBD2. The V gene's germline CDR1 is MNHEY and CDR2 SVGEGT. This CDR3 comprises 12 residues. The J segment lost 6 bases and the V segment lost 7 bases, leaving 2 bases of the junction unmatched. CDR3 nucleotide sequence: TGTGCCAGCAAACGGGGGGCCGGGGAGCTGTTTTTT. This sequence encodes CASKRGAGELFF.

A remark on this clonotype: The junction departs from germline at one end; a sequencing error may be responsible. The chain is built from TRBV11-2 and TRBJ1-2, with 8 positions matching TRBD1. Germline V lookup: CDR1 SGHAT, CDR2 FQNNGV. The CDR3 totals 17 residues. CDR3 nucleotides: TGTACCAGCAGCATCCTAGGGACAGGCGACCTTAACTATGGCTACACTTTC. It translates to CTSSILGTGDLNYGYTF.

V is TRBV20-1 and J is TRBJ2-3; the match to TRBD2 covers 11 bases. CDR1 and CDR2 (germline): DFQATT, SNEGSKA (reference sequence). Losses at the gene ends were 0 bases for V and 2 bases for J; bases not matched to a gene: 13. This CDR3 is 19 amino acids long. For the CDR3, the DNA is TGCAGTGCTAGAGATTGGATAGCGGGAGGGCCTGGGGCCACAGATACGCAGTATTTT. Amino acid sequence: CSARDWIAGGPGATDTQYF.

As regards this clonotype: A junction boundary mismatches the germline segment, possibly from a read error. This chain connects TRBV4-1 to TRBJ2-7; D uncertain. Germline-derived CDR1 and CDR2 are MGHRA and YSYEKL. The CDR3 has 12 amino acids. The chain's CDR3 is CTSSQYFAEQYF. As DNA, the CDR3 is TGCACCAGCAGCCAATACTTTGCCGAGCAGTACTTC.

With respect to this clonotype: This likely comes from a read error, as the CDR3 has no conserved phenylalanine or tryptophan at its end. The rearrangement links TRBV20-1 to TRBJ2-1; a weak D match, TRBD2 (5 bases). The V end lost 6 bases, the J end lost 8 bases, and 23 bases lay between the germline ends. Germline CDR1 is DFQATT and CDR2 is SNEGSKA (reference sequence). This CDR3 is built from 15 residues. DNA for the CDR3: TGCAGTGCCCTTACCGGGATTAGCGTTCTCCATGAGCAGTTCCTC. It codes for CSALTGISVLHEQFL.

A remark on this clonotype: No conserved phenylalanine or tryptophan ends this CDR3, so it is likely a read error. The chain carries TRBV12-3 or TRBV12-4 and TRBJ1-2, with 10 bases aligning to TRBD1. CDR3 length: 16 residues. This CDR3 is CASCHPRQGASYGYTV. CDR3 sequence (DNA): TGCGCCAGCTGTCACCCACGACAGGGGGCGAGCTATGGCTACACCGTA.

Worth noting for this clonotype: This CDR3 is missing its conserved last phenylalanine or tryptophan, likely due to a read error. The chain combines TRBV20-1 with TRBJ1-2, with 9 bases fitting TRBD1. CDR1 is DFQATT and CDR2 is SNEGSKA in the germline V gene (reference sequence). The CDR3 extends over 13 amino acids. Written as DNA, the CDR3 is TGCAATGCTAGGGACAGGGTCGGTCTTGGCTACACCTCC. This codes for CNARDRVGLGYTS.

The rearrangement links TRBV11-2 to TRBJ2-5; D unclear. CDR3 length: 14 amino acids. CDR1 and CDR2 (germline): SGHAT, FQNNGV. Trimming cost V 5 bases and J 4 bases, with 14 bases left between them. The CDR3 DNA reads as TGTGCCAGCAGCAGGTCAGTGGGCACAGAGACCCAGTACTTC. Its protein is CASSRSVGTETQYF.